These 31 T cell receptor beta chains share one sample of origin, sequenced in a study of T cells after posttransplantation cyclophosphamide. TCRdb keeps only in-frame clones here, not all; method: immunoSEQ multiplex PCR. The data contain 7,500 to 10,000 clones, roughly 80% of them singletons. Treatment was busulfan-fludarabine conditioning, a marrow graft, and cyclophosphamide on days +3 and +4. The source was PBMCs, collected 1,800 to 2,000 days after a stem cell transplant with posttransplant cyclophosphamide. These receptors all stem from a female patient between 40 and 50 years old who received an allogeneic stem cell transplant from a related donor, was CMV-positive, and had no GVHD. Some T cells may originate from the graft donor.

This chain links TRBV1 with TRBJ2-5; the table names TRBD2, a call not compared with the DNA. TRBV1 is designated a pseudogene. The CDR3 runs 15 residues. CDR3 coding DNA: TGCACCAGCAGCCCACTAGCGGGTTCAGAAGAGACCCAGTACTTC. This codes for CTSSPLAGSEETQYF.

The chain has TRBV5-4 and TRBJ2-3; 7 bases map to TRBD1. The CDR3 consists of 14 residues. CDR1 is SGHNT, CDR2 YYREEE, per germline (reference sequence). Trimming cost V 4 bases and J 6 bases; bases outside gene matches: 8. DNA of the CDR3: TGTGCCAGCAGCGATTATGCAGGGGGTGATACGCAGTATTTT. Its translation: CASSDYAGGDTQYF. The full variable domain, rest sourced from reference TRBV5-4 and TRBJ2-3, is ETGVTQSPTHLIKTRGQQVTLRCSSQSGHNTVSWYQQALGQGPQFIFQYYREEENGRGNFPPRFSGLQFPNYSSELNVNALELDDSALYLCASSDYAGGDTQYFGPGTRLTVL.

The chain employs TRBV7-3 and TRBJ1-6; D unresolved. Germline values: CDR1 SGHTA, CDR2 FQGTGA. This CDR3 has 15 amino acids. Trimming pared 5 bases from V and 2 bases from J, leaving 10 bases between. The CDR3 bases are TGTGCCAGCAGCGAGGCCGGGACCTATAATTCACCCCTCCACTTT. Amino acids: CASSEAGTYNSPLHF.

This CDR3 reads CASSLQASNQPQHF. CDR3 DNA: TGTGCCAGCAGTTTACAGGCGAGCAATCAGCCCCAGCATTTT. This rearrangement joins TRBV6-5 to TRBJ1-5, with D possibly TRBD1 on 5 matching bases. The CDR3 loop spans 14 amino acids. CDR1 is MNHEY, CDR2 SVGAGI, per germline. Trimming took off 4 bases at V and 1 base at J, with 8 bases between the two ends.

The rearrangement links TRBV7-3 to TRBJ2-2; D may be TRBD1 (7 bases). V was trimmed by 3 bases and J by 2 bases, leaving 16 bases between them. This CDR3 contains 17 residues. CDR1 and CDR2 (germline): SGHTA, FQGTGA. The CDR3 region is CASSFLGGTVNTGELFF. The CDR3 DNA reads as TGTGCCAGCAGCTTCCTAGGAGGGACAGTTAACACCGGGGAGCTGTTTTTT.

The V gene is TRBV7-9, the J gene TRBJ1-5, with TRBD1 matching over 9 bases. CDR3 length: 15 amino acids. Per the germline V gene, CDR1 is SEHNR and CDR2 is FQNEAQ (reference sequence). Trimming cost V 6 bases and J 2 bases; bases outside gene matches: 5. Here the CDR3 DNA reads TGTGCCAGCAGTATGGGACAGGGCGGCAATCAGCCCCAGCATTTT. Its protein is CASSMGQGGNQPQHF.

The chain has TRBV4-1 and TRBJ1-5; weak D call: TRBD1 (5 bases). Germline values: CDR1 MGHRA, CDR2 YSYEKL. Trimming took 0 bases from V and 2 from J, leaving 11 bases between them. The CDR3 is 16 amino acids. The DNA of the CDR3 is TGCGCCAGCAGCCAAGAGGTCCCGGGGGGCAATCAGCCCCAGCATTTT. It yields the protein CASSQEVPGGNQPQHF.

This clone was counted only a few times. This sequence joins TRBV7-9 and TRBJ1-1, with 8 bases that match TRBD1. The CDR3 consists of 16 residues. Germline-derived CDR1 and CDR2 are SEHNR and FQNEAQ (reference sequence). V lost 5 bases, J lost 1 base, and 9 bases stayed unmatched. CDR3 residues: CASSAGTGGGNTEAFF. The CDR3 bases are TGTGCCAGCAGCGCCGGGACAGGAGGCGGGAACACTGAAGCTTTCTTT.

The chain employs TRBV29-1 and TRBJ1-1; the match to TRBD1 covers 8 bases. From germline, CDR1 is SQVTM and CDR2 ANQGSEA. Trimming took 0 bases from V and 4 from J; bases not matched to a gene: 4. The CDR3 extends over 14 amino acids. CDR3 sequence reads: CSVEDGTGFTEAFF. The CDR3 DNA reads TGCAGCGTTGAAGATGGGACAGGATTCACTGAAGCTTTCTTT. The full variable domain, its missing parts supplied by reference TRBV29-1 and TRBJ1-1, is SAVISQKPSRDICQRGTSLTIQCQVDSQVTMMFWYRQQPGQSLTLIATANQGSEATYESGFVIDKFPISRPNLTFSTLTVSNMSPEDSSIYLCSVEDGTGFTEAFFGQGTRLTVV.

This clone was detected only a few times. This chain joins TRBV5-1 and TRBJ1-1, with TRBD1 matching 7 bases. Germline V CDR1 and CDR2: SGHRS, YFSETQ. Losses at the gene ends were 1 base for V and 0 bases for J; bases not matched to a gene: 3. The CDR3 length is 15 residues. DNA for the CDR3: TGCGCCAGCAGCTTGAATACAGGGGTGAACACTGAAGCTTTCTTT. It specifies CASSLNTGVNTEAFF.

The table lists this clone with a few counts. The same CDR3 also results from other DNA sequences found in this sample. The J gene is TRBJ2-7, the V gene TRBV29-1, with 7 bases aligning to TRBD1. V was pared by 6 bases and J by 1 base, with 3 bases of the junction left unmatched. CDR3 length: 12 amino acids. Per germline, CDR1 SQVTM and CDR2 ANQGSEA. The chain's CDR3 is CSVAQGSYEQYF. In DNA, the CDR3 is TGCAGCGTCGCACAGGGGTCCTACGAGCAGTACTTC.

This clone has more than one count but fewer than ten. V and J are TRBV5-4 and TRBJ2-7; weak D call: TRBD2 (5 bases). The CDR3 has 15 residues. The germline V and J ends were trimmed by 4 bases and 1 base, with 15 bases remaining between them. Germline lookup yields CDR1 SGHNT and CDR2 YYREEE (reference sequence). The CDR3 coding sequence is TGTGCCAGCAGCCCGGTAGGAGGATCGTCCTACGAGCAGTACTTC. Protein product: CASSPVGGSSYEQYF.

The chain's CDR3 is CASSPGTSGALYEQYF. In nucleotides, the CDR3 is TGTGCCAGCAGTCCCGGGACTAGCGGGGCCCTATACGAGCAGTACTTC. The chain employs TRBV5-4 and TRBJ2-7; 13 bases agree with TRBD2. This CDR3 spans 16 amino acids. Per germline, CDR1 SGHNT and CDR2 YYREEE (reference sequence). The V gene end was trimmed by 5 bases and the J gene end by 4 bases; junction bases not matched to a gene: 9.

This clone was seen a handful of times. The J gene is TRBJ2-7, the V gene TRBV19, with D possibly matching TRBD2 (6 bases). Germline V gene lookup returns CDR1 LNHDA and CDR2 SQIVND (reference sequence). Trimming removed 8 bases at V and 4 bases at J, with 12 bases between. The CDR3 totals 12 residues. The CDR3 coding sequence is TGTGCCAGTGGGGGGACCGAATACGAGCAGTACTTC. It is translated as CASGGTEYEQYF.

This clone was recorded only once. This chain joins TRBV5-4 and TRBJ2-3; 15 bases line up with TRBD2. V lost 4 bases and J lost 4; bases outside the gene matches: 13. This CDR3 spans 19 amino acids. In germline, CDR1 is SGHNT, CDR2 YYREEE (reference sequence). CDR3 nucleotides: TGTGCCAGCAGCCCGGGGACTAGCGGGGGGTTGGGGGTTGCAGATACGCAGTATTTT. Translating gives CASSPGTSGGLGVADTQYF. The full variable domain, in which reference TRBV5-4 and TRBJ2-3 provide the parts outside the CDR3, is ETGVTQSPTHLIKTRGQQVTLRCSSQSGHNTVSWYQQALGQGPQFIFQYYREEENGRGNFPPRFSGLQFPNYSSELNVNALELDDSALYLCASSPGTSGGLGVADTQYFGPGTRLTVL.

The rearrangement uses TRBV27 and TRBJ2-5; no definite D call. V gave up 8 bases and J gave up 5 bases, with 18 bases separating them. Germline CDR1 reads MNHEY; CDR2 reads SMNVEV (reference sequence). This CDR3 is 14 amino acids long. CDR3 in DNA: TGTGCCAGCTCCGACCTGAAACTGGGCGAGACCCAGTACTTC. This translates into CASSDLKLGETQYF.

The chain combines TRBV13 with TRBJ2-2, with a tentative D call TRBD2 (6 bases). V lost 5 bases to trimming and J lost 4 bases, with 14 bases between them. Looked up from germline, CDR1 is PRHDT and CDR2 is FYEKMQ (reference sequence). CDR3 length: 15 amino acids. The CDR3 here is CASSPLRGSTGELFF. The CDR3 DNA follows: TGTGCCAGCAGCCCCCTTCGGGGGTCCACCGGGGAGCTGTTTTTT. The full variable domain, its missing parts supplied by reference TRBV13 and TRBJ2-2, is AAGVIQSPRHLIKEKRETATLKCYPIPRHDTVYWYQQGPGQDPQFLISFYEKMQSDKGSIPDRFSAQQFSDYHSELNMSSLELGDSALYFCASSPLRGSTGELFFGEGSRLTVL.

The CDR3 nucleotides read TGTGCCAGCAGCCGAATTAACAGTGGGTATGGCTACACCTTC. Encoded protein: CASSRINSGYGYTF. This chain uses TRBV11-2 with TRBJ1-2; D remains ambiguous. The V and J ends lost 5 bases and 5 bases respectively, with 15 bases between them. In germline, CDR1 is SGHAT, CDR2 FQNNGV. The CDR3 spans 14 residues.

This rearrangement joins TRBV2 to TRBJ1-1; D is perhaps TRBD1 (6 bases). Germline lookup yields CDR1 SNHLY and CDR2 FYNNEI. The CDR3 is 14 amino acids. Deletions cut 6 bases from V and 4 bases from J, with 15 bases between. The DNA for the CDR3 is TGTGCCAGCAGCCGGACAGCCTCTGCCACTGAAGCTTTCTTT. This codes for CASSRTASATEAFF.

The chain recombines TRBV7-2 with TRBJ1-2; 9 bases agree with TRBD1. This CDR3 contains 16 residues. Unmatched junction bases numbered 14, after V lost 5 bases and J lost 7 bases. CDR1 and CDR2 from the germline V gene are SGHTA and FQGNSA. CDR3 protein: CASSPRTGAQYSGYTF. CDR3 bases: TGTGCCAGCAGCCCACGGACAGGGGCTCAATATAGTGGCTACACCTTC.

V usage is TRBV5-1 and J usage is TRBJ2-3; D uncertain. Trimming cost V 3 bases and J 2 bases, with 4 bases left between them. The germline CDR1 and CDR2 sequences are SGHRS and YFSETQ. The CDR3 loop spans 12 amino acids. The CDR3 DNA reads as TGCGCCAGCAGCTCAGACACAGATACGCAGTATTTT. Translation gives CASSSDTDTQYF.

The rearrangement links TRBV2 to TRBJ2-7, with a tentative D call TRBD1 (5 bases). The germline V and J ends were trimmed by 7 bases and 3 bases, with 19 bases remaining between them. CDR3 length: 15 amino acids. The germline gives CDR1 SNHLY, CDR2 FYNNEI. For the CDR3, the DNA is TGTGCCAGCACCTCCCGGGTGGGCAGGGACTACGAGCAGTACTTC. Translation: CASTSRVGRDYEQYF.

This chain joins TRBV9 and TRBJ1-4, with 12 positions matching TRBD1. Germline-derived CDR1 and CDR2 are SGDLS and YYNGEE. The CDR3 extends over 15 amino acids. The V gene end was trimmed by 3 bases and the J gene end by 8 bases; junction bases not matched to a gene: 5. The CDR3 reads CASSAPGQGAEKLFF. CDR3 in DNA: TGTGCCAGCAGCGCACCGGGACAGGGGGCCGAAAAACTGTTTTTT.

J is TRBJ2-3 and V is TRBV7-2; weak D call: TRBD2 (5 bases). Between the trimmed V and J ends, which lost 5 bases and 5 bases, there was a span of 20 bases. This CDR3 has 16 residues. Germline assignment: CDR1 SGHTA and CDR2 FQGNSA. CDR3 nucleotides: TGTGCCAGCAGCCTGCAAATTGTGGCGGGCGGAGATACGCAGTATTTT. It translates to CASSLQIVAGGDTQYF.

The CDR3 protein is CASTYTSGVPSYEQYF. DNA for the CDR3: TGCGCCAGCACCTACACTAGCGGGGTACCCTCCTACGAGCAGTACTTC. This chain joins TRBV5-1 and TRBJ2-7, with TRBD2 matching over 10 bases. Trimming at V came to 6 bases and at J to 0 bases, leaving 9 bases not matched to a gene. This CDR3 spans 16 amino acids. The germline gives CDR1 SGHRS, CDR2 YFSETQ. Full variable domain (rest looked up from reference TRBV5-1 and TRBJ2-7): KAGVTQTPRYLIKTRGQQVTLSCSPISGHRSVSWYQQTPGQGLQFLFEYFSETQRNKGNFPGRFSGRQFSNSRSEMNVSTLELGDSALYLCASTYTSGVPSYEQYFGPGTRLTVT.

In regard to this clone: Mismatch with germline at one junction end may stem from a read error. V is TRBV4-1 and J is TRBJ2-5, with TRBD2 matching 8 bases. Germline-derived CDR1 and CDR2 are MGHRA and YSYEKL. The CDR3 has 15 residues. The CDR3 reads CASGQVGGAGETQYF. The CDR3 nucleotides read TGCGCCAGCGGCCAGGTCGGGGGGGCCGGAGAGACCCAGTACTTC.

This chain links TRBV19 with TRBJ1-1; 9 nucleotides line up with TRBD1. In germline, CDR1 is LNHDA, CDR2 SQIVND (reference sequence). The CDR3 loop spans 16 amino acids. The J segment lost 4 bases and the V segment lost 2 bases, leaving 8 bases of the junction unmatched. The CDR3 spells CASSIKGQGGITEAFF. CDR3 sequence (DNA): TGTGCCAGTAGTATAAAGGGACAGGGTGGTATCACTGAAGCTTTCTTT.

In its sample, this clone was seen once. The rearrangement links TRBV7-9 to TRBJ2-6, with D possibly being TRBD2 (5 bases). V lost 6 bases and J 5 bases, leaving 11 bases between the germline ends. From germline, CDR1 is SEHNR and CDR2 FQNEAQ (reference sequence). The CDR3 consists of 14 residues. The CDR3 DNA reads as TGTGCCAGCAGTAGAGGAGGCTGGGCCAACGTCCTGACTTTC. This translates into CASSRGGWANVLTF.

In its sample, this clone was seen a few times. The V call is TRBV14, the J call TRBJ2-1; 9 positions match TRBD1. J was trimmed by 0 bases and V by 2 bases; bases with no gene match: 14. Germline V gene sequence: CDR1 SGHDN, CDR2 FVKESK. The CDR3 sequence is 20 residues long. The CDR3 loop reads CASSQSGTGNHLSSYNEQFF. The DNA of the CDR3 is TGTGCCAGCAGCCAATCCGGGACAGGGAACCACTTGAGCTCCTACAATGAGCAGTTCTTC.

The chain has TRBV29-1 and TRBJ2-7; D gene unclear. V lost 1 base and J 4 bases, leaving 14 bases between the germline ends. The CDR3 spans 14 residues. Looked up from germline, CDR1 is SQVTM and CDR2 is ANQGSEA. CDR3 loop: CSVEGPSTHYEQYF. The CDR3 DNA reads as TGCAGCGTTGAAGGTCCATCTACCCATTACGAGCAGTACTTC.

The chain is built from TRBV5-1 and TRBJ2-2; D is unresolved. Germline V lookup: CDR1 SGHRS, CDR2 YFSETQ. CDR3 length equals 15 residues. V was trimmed by 0 bases and J by 0 bases, leaving 6 bases between them. Here the CDR3 DNA reads TGCGCCAGCAGCTTGGGGCTCTCGAACACCGGGGAGCTGTTTTTT. Translation: CASSLGLSNTGELFF.